This entry lists 25 T cell receptor beta chains sequenced from one sample in a study of T cell responses to AZD1222 COVID-19 vaccine. Data came from immunoSEQ multiplex PCR; TCRdb stores just in-frame clones and leaves some out. The data hold 150,000 or so clones, with under 90% observed a single time. The specimen was peripheral blood, collected on day 0 of AZD1222 vaccination. The receptor set was obtained from an adult in good health.

The J gene is TRBJ2-5, the V gene TRBV10-3, with D possibly being TRBD1 (6 bases). Trimming cost V 6 bases and J 3 bases, with 11 bases left between them. Looked up from germline, CDR1 is ENHRY and CDR2 is SYGVKD. This CDR3 has 13 amino acids. CDR3 amino acids: CAIRVAGEETQYF. The CDR3 nucleotides read TGTGCCATCAGGGTAGCAGGGGAAGAGACCCAGTACTTC.

This rearrangement joins TRBV14 to TRBJ2-3; D unresolved. Trimming cost V 2 bases and J 7 bases, with 4 bases left between them. Germline V gives CDR1 SGHDN, CDR2 FVKESK. The CDR3 has 11 amino acids. The CDR3 bases are TGTGCCAGCAGCCAATGGTATACGCAGTATTTT. Its protein is CASSQWYTQYF.

The J gene is TRBJ2-1, the V gene TRBV7-9, with TRBD2 matching 16 bases. The CDR3 runs 18 residues. The germline V gene encodes CDR1 SEHNR and CDR2 FQNEAQ (reference sequence). V was clipped by 5 bases and J by 7 bases; unmatched bases: 11. CDR3 region: CASSPYGTSGGAENEQFF. The CDR3 bases are TGTGCCAGCAGCCCGTACGGGACTAGCGGGGGGGCGGAGAATGAGCAGTTCTTC.

This rearrangement joins TRBV18 to TRBJ1-3, with a possible D match to TRBD1 (6 bases). This CDR3 region has 16 residues. The germline V and J ends were trimmed by 3 bases and 2 bases, with 14 bases remaining between them. Germline assignment: CDR1 KGHSH and CDR2 LQKENI. In nucleotides, the CDR3 is TGTGCCAGCTCACCCCAGGACAGTGCGGCTGGAAACACCATATATTTT. It specifies CASSPQDSAAGNTIYF.

This chain links TRBV4-2 with TRBJ1-6, with a weak D call TRBD1 (5 bases). Germline loops: CDR1 LGHNA, CDR2 YNFKEQ. The length of the CDR3 is 20 residues. The germline V and J ends were trimmed by 1 base and 0 bases, with 19 bases remaining between them. Here the CDR3 reads CASSQGLQGGGSSYNSPLHF. The CDR3 DNA follows: TGTGCCAGCAGCCAAGGTCTCCAGGGAGGCGGAAGCTCCTATAATTCACCCCTCCACTTT.

The rearrangement links TRBV6-5 to TRBJ1-4; the D gene is possibly TRBD1 (5 bases). This CDR3 comprises 14 residues. CDR1 is MNHEY and CDR2 is SVGAGI in the germline V gene. Trimming pared 6 bases from V and 8 bases from J, leaving 16 bases between. CDR3 sequence reads: CASSQTRRQEKLFF. The CDR3 region has the DNA TGTGCCAGCAGCCAAACCCGACGACAGGAAAAACTGTTTTTT.

This sequence joins TRBV7-8 and TRBJ2-5; D uncertain. This CDR3 region has 14 residues. The germline V gene has CDR1 SGHVS and CDR2 FQNEAQ. The V end lost 3 bases, the J end lost 5 bases, and 13 bases lay between the germline ends. CDR3: CASSFSAHRETQYF. DNA for the CDR3: TGTGCCAGCAGCTTTTCTGCGCACCGGGAGACCCAGTACTTC.

V and J are TRBV18 and TRBJ1-1; D is undetermined. Germline loops: CDR1 KGHSH, CDR2 LQKENI. The CDR3 is made up of 13 amino acids. Trimming pared 8 bases from V and 1 base from J, leaving 11 bases between. The CDR3 region has the DNA TGTGCCAGCCTATCCAGCGGGAACACTGAAGCTTTCTTT. Translated: CASLSSGNTEAFF.

The rearrangement uses TRBV27 and TRBJ2-7, with unresolved D. The CDR3 loop spans 12 amino acids. V lost 6 bases, J lost 3 bases, and 9 bases lay in between. Germline V gene data show CDR1 as MNHEY and CDR2 as SMNVEV (reference sequence). The CDR3 spells CASSLAIYEQYF. CDR3 DNA sequence: TGTGCCAGCAGCCTCGCCATCTACGAGCAGTACTTC.

The chain carries TRBV24-1 and TRBJ2-1, with TRBD2 as a possible D gene (6 bases). The ends were cut back, 5 bases at V and 8 bases at J, with 15 bases in the middle. Germline assignment: CDR1 KGHDR and CDR2 SFDVKD. This CDR3 spans 14 amino acids. The CDR3 here is CATSGGGIGDEQFF. The CDR3, as DNA: TGTGCCACCAGTGGCGGCGGGATAGGCGATGAGCAGTTCTTC.

The chain has TRBV3-1 (or the pseudogene TRBV3-2) and TRBJ1-2; D gene ambiguous. Trimming cost V 4 bases and J 7 bases, with 10 bases left between them. CDR1 and CDR2 from the germline V gene are LGHDT and YNNKEL (reference sequence). This CDR3 region has 12 residues. The CDR3 coding sequence is TGTGCCAGCAGCCGAATTATGGGTGGCTACACCTTC. Residues: CASSRIMGGYTF.

The chain employs TRBV28 and TRBJ1-2, with D unclear. The CDR3 runs to 13 residues. Germline CDR1 is MDHEN and CDR2 is SYDVKM. The ends were cut back, 8 bases at V and 4 bases at J, with 14 bases in the middle. The CDR3: CASVKGSGYGYTF. CDR3 DNA: TGTGCCAGCGTCAAGGGCAGCGGCTATGGCTACACCTTC.

This clone was seen just once. This sequence joins TRBV27 and TRBJ2-7; D possibly corresponds to TRBD2 (5 bases). Trimming removed 8 bases at V and 2 bases at J, with 16 bases between. Germline CDR1 and CDR2: MNHEY and SMNVEV (reference sequence). There are 14 residues in the CDR3. Here the CDR3 DNA reads TGTGCCAGCTCCGCTCGGCGGGCTACCTACGAGCAGTACTTC. Protein: CASSARRATYEQYF.

V and J are TRBV7-8 and TRBJ2-1; 13 bases agree with TRBD2. The junction had 7 bases not matched to a gene; V was cut back by 1 base and J by 7 bases. This CDR3 spans 17 amino acids. Germline V CDR1 and CDR2: SGHVS, FQNEAQ. The CDR3 DNA is TGTGCCAGCAGCTTAGTAGGAGGGACTAGCGGGATGAATGAGCAGTTCTTC. It translates to CASSLVGGTSGMNEQFF. The complete variable domain, with remaining parts taken from reference TRBV7-8 and TRBJ2-1, reads GAGVSQSPRYKVAKRGQDVALRCDPISGHVSLFWYQQALGQGPEFLTYFQNEAQLDKSGLPSDRFFAERPEGSVSTLKIQRTQQEDSAVYLCASSLVGGTSGMNEQFFGPGTRLTVL.

This chain uses TRBV12-3 or TRBV12-4 with TRBJ2-5; D possibly corresponds to TRBD2 (5 bases). This CDR3 comprises 13 residues. V lost 5 bases and J lost 5, with 12 bases in between. The CDR3 nucleotides are TGTGCCAGCAGTCCAGGACTCAGGGAGACCCAGTACTTC. Protein: CASSPGLRETQYF.

This clone was seen just once. This chain connects TRBV6-5 to TRBJ1-6; D is unclear. V dropped 10 bases and J dropped 4 bases, with 11 bases sitting between them. The CDR3 spans 13 residues. Germline V CDR1 and CDR2: MNHEY, SVGAGI. The CDR3 DNA is TGTGCCACCAAATGGGGATATAATTCACCCCTCCACTTT. Translating gives CATKWGYNSPLHF.

The chain recombines TRBV7-9 with TRBJ1-5; 7 bases agree with TRBD1. Looked up from germline, CDR1 is SEHNR and CDR2 is FQNEAQ (reference sequence). The trim removed 5 bases at V and 7 bases at J, leaving 17 bases unmatched. The CDR3 extends over 17 amino acids. CDR3 DNA sequence: TGTGCCAGCAGCCCAATTGGTACAGGGGACATAGGCCAGCCCCAGCATTTT. It encodes CASSPIGTGDIGQPQHF. Variable domain in full (rest from reference TRBV7-9 and TRBJ1-5): DTGVSQNPRHKITKRGQNVTFRCDPISEHNRLYWYRQTLGQGPEFLTYFQNEAQLEKSRLLSDRFSAERPKGSFSTLEIQRTEQGDSAMYLCASSPIGTGDIGQPQHFGDGTRLSIL.

The CDR3 sequence is CASSLKGTGNTEAFF. CDR3 DNA: TGTGCCAGCAGTTTGAAAGGGACAGGGAACACTGAAGCTTTCTTT. V and J are TRBV2 and TRBJ1-1; TRBD1 matches at 8 bases. The CDR3 sequence is 15 residues long. V shed 5 bases and J 1 base; nucleotides not matched to a gene: 6. The V gene's germline CDR1 is SNHLY and CDR2 FYNNEI.

The rearrangement joins TRBV11-2 to TRBJ1-2, with 7 bases fitting TRBD1. V gave up 8 bases and J gave up 4 bases; unmatched junction bases: 7. Germline CDR1 is SGHAT and CDR2 is FQNNGV. CDR3 length equals 13 residues. CDR3 amino acids: CASAIGQVYGYTF. The CDR3 coding sequence is TGTGCCAGCGCTATCGGACAGGTCTATGGCTACACCTTC.

V gene TRBV19 combines with J gene TRBJ1-2; D unclear. The germline CDR1 and CDR2 sequences are LNHDA and SQIVND (reference sequence). V gave up 7 bases and J gave up 2 bases, with 14 bases separating them. There are 14 residues in the CDR3. The CDR3 region is CASKTDNRNYGYTF. As DNA, the CDR3 is TGTGCCAGTAAGACTGACAACCGGAACTATGGCTACACCTTC.

This chain uses TRBV12-3 or TRBV12-4 with TRBJ1-2; D not certain. Trimming cost V 6 bases and J 6 bases, with 11 bases left between them. This CDR3 is built from 12 residues. The DNA of the CDR3 is TGTGCCAGCAGCCCATATGAGGATGGCTACACCTTC. It specifies CASSPYEDGYTF.

The chain links TRBV5-1 to TRBJ1-2; possibly TRBD1 for D (5 bases). Germline V gene lookup returns CDR1 SGHRS and CDR2 YFSETQ. This CDR3 region has 16 residues. V lost 3 bases to trimming and J lost 4 bases, with 19 bases between them. CDR3 amino acids: CASSSGSREGSYGYTF. DNA for the CDR3: TGCGCCAGCAGCTCCGGGAGCAGGGAAGGCAGCTATGGCTACACCTTC.

The V call is TRBV10-3, the J call TRBJ1-4, with 7 bases matching TRBD1. V was clipped by 6 bases and J by 0 bases; unmatched bases: 4. The CDR3 sequence is 15 residues long. CDR1 is ENHRY, CDR2 SYGVKD, per germline. The CDR3 sequence is CAISSGTATNEKLFF. CDR3 in DNA: TGTGCCATCAGCTCCGGGACAGCAACTAATGAAAAACTGTTTTTT.

CDR3 residues: CASSDLVRGATTFYTF. The CDR3 DNA reads as TGTGCCAGTTCCGACCTTGTTAGGGGCGCGACGACCTTCTACACCTTC. V gene TRBV19 combines with J gene TRBJ1-2; TRBD1 is a possible D gene (5 bases). In germline, CDR1 is LNHDA, CDR2 SQIVND (reference sequence). The CDR3 contains 16 residues. The V and J ends lost 8 bases and 10 bases respectively, with 29 bases between them.

V usage is TRBV5-4 and J usage is TRBJ1-5; 7 bases are a match to TRBD1. CDR3 length: 14 amino acids. V lost 3 bases to trimming and J lost 6 bases; unmatched junction nucleotides: 6. Germline V gives CDR1 SGHNT, CDR2 YYREEE (reference sequence). The CDR3 nucleotides read TGTGCCAGCAGCTCAGGGGGTTCCCTTCAGCCCCAGCATTTT. This encodes CASSSGGSLQPQHF.